One T cell receptor beta chain is described in this entry. The antigen is undetermined. This sample is drawn from a study of OX40 agonist ivuxolimab in advanced cancers. Study details: Intravenous ivuxolimab was administered to patients every 2 weeks at 0.01 to 10 mg/kg. Those enrolled were 82.7% male, with a mean age of 60 years and ages from about 20 to 79. Study-level results: No antigen was identified for the clonally expanded peripheral T cells.

CDR1 is MNHEY, CDR2 SMNVEV, per germline (reference sequence). The CDR3 runs 14 residues. V lost 5 bases and J lost 4, with 14 bases in between. Blood sampling took place at baseline, cycle 4 day 1, and cycle 7 day 1. Sequenced by immunoSEQ multiplex PCR; TCRdb stores in-frame clones only, minus some. The data show approximately 15,000 clones, with around 70% seen just once and roughly 36% held by the top ten. This chain connects TRBV27 to TRBJ1-2, with D possibly TRBD1 on 5 matching bases. The sequencing used CD4+ or CD8+ T cells sorted from blood, collected in a trial of the OX40 agonist ivuxolimab. The TCR was taken from an adult with an advanced solid tumor such as melanoma, head and neck, liver or kidney cancer. The CDR3 coding sequence is TGTGCCAGCAGTCTGAGGGGCCCCTCCTATGGCTACACCTTC. This codes for CASSLRGPSYGYTF.